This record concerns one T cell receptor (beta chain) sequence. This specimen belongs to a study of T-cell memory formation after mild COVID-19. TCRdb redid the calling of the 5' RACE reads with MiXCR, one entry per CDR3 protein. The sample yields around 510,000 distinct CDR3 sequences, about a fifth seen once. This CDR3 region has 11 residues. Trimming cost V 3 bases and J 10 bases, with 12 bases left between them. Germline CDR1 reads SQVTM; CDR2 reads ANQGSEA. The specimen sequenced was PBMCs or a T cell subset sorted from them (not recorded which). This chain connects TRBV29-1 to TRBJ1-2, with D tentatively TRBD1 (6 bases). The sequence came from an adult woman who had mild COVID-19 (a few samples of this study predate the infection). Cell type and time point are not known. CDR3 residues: CSVDPQGLYTF. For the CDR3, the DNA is TGCAGCGTTGACCCACAGGGCCTCTACACCTTC.